This T cell receptor beta chain was captured by sequencing in a study of shared clonotypes between healthy human individuals. Whole-study context: Donors, aged 18 to 49, were a couple of women and three men. Study-level points and caveats: In having few donors, the study represented limited genetic and exposure-history diversity.

Every subset had its genomic DNA shared out evenly among several immunoSEQ plates. The protocol was immunoSEQ multiplex PCR, while the TCRdb copy is restricted to in-frame clones and leaves out a portion. The sample holds fewer than 600,000 clones, around 78% seen once. Germline lookup yields CDR1 SGHTA and CDR2 FQGTGA. Trimming removed 5 bases at V and 6 bases at J, with 14 bases between. This CDR3 is built from 13 residues. As for this clone: Antigen: not known.

This rearrangement joins TRBV7-3 to TRBJ2-7, with TRBD2 as a possible D gene (7 bases). This TCR was recovered from a woman in her thirties or forties in good health. Some clones in this sample may be carry-over from other donors' samples. Sequencing input: PBMCs. As DNA, the CDR3 is TGTGCCAGCAGCCGCGGGGGCGAGGGCGAGCAGTACTTC. Protein: CASSRGGEGEQYF.